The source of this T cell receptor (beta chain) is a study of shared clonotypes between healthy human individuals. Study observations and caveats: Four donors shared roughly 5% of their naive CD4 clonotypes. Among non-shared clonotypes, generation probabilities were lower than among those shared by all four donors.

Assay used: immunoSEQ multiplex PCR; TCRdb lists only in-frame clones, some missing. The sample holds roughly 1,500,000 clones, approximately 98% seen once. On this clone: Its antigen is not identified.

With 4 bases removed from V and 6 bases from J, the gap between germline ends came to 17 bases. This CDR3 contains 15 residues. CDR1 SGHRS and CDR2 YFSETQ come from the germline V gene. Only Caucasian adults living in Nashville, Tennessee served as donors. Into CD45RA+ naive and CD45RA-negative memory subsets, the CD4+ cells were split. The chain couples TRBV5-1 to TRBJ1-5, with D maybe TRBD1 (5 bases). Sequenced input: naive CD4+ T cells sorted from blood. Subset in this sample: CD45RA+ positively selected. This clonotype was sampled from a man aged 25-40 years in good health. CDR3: CASSLAGEVGQPQHF. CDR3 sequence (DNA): TGCGCCAGCAGCCTGGCGGGGGAGGTAGGTCAGCCCCAGCATTTT.